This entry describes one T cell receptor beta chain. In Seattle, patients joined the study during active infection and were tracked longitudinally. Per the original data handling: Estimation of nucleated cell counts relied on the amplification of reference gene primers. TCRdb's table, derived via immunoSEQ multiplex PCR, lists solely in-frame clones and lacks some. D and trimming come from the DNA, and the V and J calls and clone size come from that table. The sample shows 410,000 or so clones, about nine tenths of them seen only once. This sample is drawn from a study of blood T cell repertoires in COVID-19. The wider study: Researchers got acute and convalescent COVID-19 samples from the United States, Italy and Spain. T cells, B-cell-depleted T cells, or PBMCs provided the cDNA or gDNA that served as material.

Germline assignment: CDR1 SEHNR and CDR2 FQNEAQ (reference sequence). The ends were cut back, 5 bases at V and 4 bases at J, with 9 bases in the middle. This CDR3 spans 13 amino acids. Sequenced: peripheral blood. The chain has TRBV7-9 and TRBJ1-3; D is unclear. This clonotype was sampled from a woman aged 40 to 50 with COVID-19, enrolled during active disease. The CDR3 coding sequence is TGTGCCAGCAGCCCGGTAGCCGGAAACACCATATATTTT. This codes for CASSPVAGNTIYF.